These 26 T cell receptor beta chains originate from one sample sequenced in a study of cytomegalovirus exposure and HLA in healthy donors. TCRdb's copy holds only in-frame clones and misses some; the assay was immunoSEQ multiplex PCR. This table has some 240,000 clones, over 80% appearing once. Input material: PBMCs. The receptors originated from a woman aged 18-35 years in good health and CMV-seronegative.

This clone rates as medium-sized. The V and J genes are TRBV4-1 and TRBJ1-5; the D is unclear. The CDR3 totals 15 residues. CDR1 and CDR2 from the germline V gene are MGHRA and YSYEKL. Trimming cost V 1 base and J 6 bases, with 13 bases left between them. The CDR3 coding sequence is TGCGCCAGCAGCCAAGGTGGCGTGCGGGGTCAGCCCCAGCATTTT. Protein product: CASSQGGVRGQPQHF.

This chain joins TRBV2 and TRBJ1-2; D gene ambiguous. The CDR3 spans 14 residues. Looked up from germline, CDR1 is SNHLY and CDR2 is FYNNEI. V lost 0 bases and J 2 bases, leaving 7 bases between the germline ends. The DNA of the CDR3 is TGTGCCAGCAGTGAAGCACCCCAAAACTATGGCTACACCTTC. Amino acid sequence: CASSEAPQNYGYTF. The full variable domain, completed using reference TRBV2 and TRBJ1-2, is EPEVTQTPSHQVTQMGQEVILRCVPISNHLYFYWYRQILGQKVEFLVSFYNNEISEKSEIFDDQFSVERPDGSNFTLKIRSTKLEDSAMYFCASSEAPQNYGYTFGSGTRLTVV.

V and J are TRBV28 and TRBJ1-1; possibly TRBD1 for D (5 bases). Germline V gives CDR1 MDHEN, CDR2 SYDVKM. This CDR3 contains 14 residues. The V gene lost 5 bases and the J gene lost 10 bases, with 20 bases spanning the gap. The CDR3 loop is CASSPLAGGRLAFF. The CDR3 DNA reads TGTGCCAGCAGTCCCCTGGCGGGGGGACGATTAGCTTTCTTT.

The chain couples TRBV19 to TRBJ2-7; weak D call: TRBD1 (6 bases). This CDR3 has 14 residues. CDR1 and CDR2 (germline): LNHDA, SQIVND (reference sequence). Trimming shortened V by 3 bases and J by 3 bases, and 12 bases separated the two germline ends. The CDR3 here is CASSIGRQVYEQYF. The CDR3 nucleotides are TGTGCCAGTAGTATTGGTCGACAGGTCTACGAGCAGTACTTC.

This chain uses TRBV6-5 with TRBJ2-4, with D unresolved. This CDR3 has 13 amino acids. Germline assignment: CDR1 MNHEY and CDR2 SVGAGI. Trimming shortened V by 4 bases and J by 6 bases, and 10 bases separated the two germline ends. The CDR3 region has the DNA TGTGCCAGCAGTTCTCTCGTCGGAAACATTCAGTACTTC. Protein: CASSSLVGNIQYF.

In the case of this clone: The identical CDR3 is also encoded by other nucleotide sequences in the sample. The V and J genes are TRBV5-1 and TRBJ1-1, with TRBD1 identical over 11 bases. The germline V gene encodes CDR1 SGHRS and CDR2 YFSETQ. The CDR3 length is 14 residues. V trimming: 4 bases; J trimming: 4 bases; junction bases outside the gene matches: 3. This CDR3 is CASSRGQGGTEAFF. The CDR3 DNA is TGCGCCAGCAGCAGGGGACAGGGGGGCACTGAAGCTTTCTTT.

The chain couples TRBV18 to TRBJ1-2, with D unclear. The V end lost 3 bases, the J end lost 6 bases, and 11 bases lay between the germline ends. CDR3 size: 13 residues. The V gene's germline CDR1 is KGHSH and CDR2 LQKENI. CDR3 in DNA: TGTGCCAGCTCACCGCGGAGGGAGGATGGCTACACCTTC. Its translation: CASSPRREDGYTF.

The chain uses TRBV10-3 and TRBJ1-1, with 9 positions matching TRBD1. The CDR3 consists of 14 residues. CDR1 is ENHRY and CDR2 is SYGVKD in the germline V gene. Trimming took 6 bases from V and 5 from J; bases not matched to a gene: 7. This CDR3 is CAIRGDRARTEAFF. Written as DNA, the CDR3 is TGTGCCATCAGAGGGGACAGGGCACGGACTGAAGCTTTCTTT.

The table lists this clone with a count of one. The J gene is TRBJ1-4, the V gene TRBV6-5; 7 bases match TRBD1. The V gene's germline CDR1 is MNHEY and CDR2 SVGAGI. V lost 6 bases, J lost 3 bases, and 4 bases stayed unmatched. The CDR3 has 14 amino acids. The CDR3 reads CASRQGIANEKLFF. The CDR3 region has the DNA TGTGCCAGCAGACAGGGGATCGCTAATGAAAAACTGTTTTTT.

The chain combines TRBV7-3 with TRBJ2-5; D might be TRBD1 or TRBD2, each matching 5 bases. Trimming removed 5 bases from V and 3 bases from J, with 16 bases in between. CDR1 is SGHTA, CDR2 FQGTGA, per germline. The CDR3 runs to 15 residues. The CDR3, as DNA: TGTGCCAGCAGCCTGAGAGGGGCCAAAGAAGAGACCCAGTACTTC. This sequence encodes CASSLRGAKEETQYF.

CDR3 nucleotide sequence: TGTGCCAGCTCATTCGGAGATACGCAGTATTTT. Protein sequence: CASSFGDTQYF. The chain couples TRBV27 to TRBJ2-3; D is ambiguous. The CDR3 consists of 11 residues. The germline V and J ends were trimmed by 8 bases and 5 bases, with 8 bases remaining between them. CDR1 MNHEY and CDR2 SMNVEV come from the germline V gene (reference sequence).

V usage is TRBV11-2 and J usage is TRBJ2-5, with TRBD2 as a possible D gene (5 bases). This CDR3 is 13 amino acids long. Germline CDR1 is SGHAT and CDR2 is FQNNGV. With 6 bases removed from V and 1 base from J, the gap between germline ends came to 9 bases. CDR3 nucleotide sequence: TGTGCCAGCAGGTCACTAGGCCAAGAGACCCAGTACTTC. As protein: CASRSLGQETQYF.

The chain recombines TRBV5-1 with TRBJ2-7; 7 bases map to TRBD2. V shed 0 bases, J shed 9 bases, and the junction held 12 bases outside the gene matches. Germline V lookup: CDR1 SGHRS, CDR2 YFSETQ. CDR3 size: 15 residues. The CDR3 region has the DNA TGCGCCAGCAGCTTGGCCGACCTAGCGGCTGGTGGGCAGTACTTC. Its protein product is CASSLADLAAGGQYF. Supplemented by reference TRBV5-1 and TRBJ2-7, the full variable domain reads KAGVTQTPRYLIKTRGQQVTLSCSPISGHRSVSWYQQTPGQGLQFLFEYFSETQRNKGNFPGRFSGRQFSNSRSEMNVSTLELGDSALYLCASSLADLAAGGQYFGPGTRLTVT.

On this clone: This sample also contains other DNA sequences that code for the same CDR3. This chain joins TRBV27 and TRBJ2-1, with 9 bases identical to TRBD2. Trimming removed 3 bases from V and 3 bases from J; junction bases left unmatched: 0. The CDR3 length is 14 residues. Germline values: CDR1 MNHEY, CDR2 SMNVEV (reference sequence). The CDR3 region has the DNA TGTGCCAGCAGTTTGACTAGCGGCTACAATGAGCAGTTCTTC. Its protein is CASSLTSGYNEQFF.

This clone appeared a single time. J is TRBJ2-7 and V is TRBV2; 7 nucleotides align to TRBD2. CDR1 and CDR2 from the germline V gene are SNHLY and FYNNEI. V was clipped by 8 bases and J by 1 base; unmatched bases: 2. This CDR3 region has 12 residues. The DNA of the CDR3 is TGTGCCAGCGGGGGGGTGTCCTACGAGCAGTACTTC. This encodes CASGGVSYEQYF.

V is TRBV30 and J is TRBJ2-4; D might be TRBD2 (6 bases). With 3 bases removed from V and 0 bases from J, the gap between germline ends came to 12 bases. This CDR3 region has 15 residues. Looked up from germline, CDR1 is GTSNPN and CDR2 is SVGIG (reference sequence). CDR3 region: CAWSPGTLAKNIQYF. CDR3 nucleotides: TGTGCCTGGAGCCCCGGGACTCTAGCCAAAAACATTCAGTACTTC.

CDR3 region: CASSERGGTFYNEQFF. Written as DNA, the CDR3 is TGTGCCAGCAGTGAACGAGGCGGGACCTTCTACAATGAGCAGTTCTTC. The chain links TRBV2 to TRBJ2-1; possibly TRBD2 for D (6 bases). This CDR3 has 16 residues. V lost 2 bases to trimming and J lost 3 bases, with 14 bases between them. The germline CDR1 and CDR2 sequences are SNHLY and FYNNEI.

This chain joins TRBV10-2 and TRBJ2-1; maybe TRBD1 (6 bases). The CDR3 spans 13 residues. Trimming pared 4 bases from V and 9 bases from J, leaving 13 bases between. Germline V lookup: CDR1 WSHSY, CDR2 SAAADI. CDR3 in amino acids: CASSVRGGREQFF. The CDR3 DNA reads TGCGCCAGCAGTGTGCGTGGGGGCCGTGAGCAGTTCTTC.

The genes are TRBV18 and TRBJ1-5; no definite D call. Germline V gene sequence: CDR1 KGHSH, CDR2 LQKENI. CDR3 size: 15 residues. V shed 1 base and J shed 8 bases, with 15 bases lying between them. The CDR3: CASSPRLHPEEPQHF. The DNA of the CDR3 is TGTGCCAGCTCACCACGACTCCACCCCGAGGAGCCCCAGCATTTT.

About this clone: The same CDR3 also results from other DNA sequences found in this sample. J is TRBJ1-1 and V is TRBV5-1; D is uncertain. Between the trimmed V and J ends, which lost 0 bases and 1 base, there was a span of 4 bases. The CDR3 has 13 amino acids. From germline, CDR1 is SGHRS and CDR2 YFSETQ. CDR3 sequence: CASSLEGNTEAFF. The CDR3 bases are TGCGCCAGCAGCTTGGAAGGGAACACTGAAGCTTTCTTT.

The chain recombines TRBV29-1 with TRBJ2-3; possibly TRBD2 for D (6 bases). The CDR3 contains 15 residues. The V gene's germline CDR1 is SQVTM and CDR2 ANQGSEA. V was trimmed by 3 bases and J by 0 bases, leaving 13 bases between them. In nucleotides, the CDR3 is TGCAGCGTTGAGGGTTTGGGGACTAGCACAGATACGCAGTATTTT. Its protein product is CSVEGLGTSTDTQYF.

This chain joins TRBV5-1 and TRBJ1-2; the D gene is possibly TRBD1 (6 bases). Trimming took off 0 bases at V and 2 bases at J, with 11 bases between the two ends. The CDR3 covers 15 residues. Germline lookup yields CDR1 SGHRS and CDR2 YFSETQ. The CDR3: CASSLGGQFNYGYTF. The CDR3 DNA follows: TGCGCCAGCAGCTTGGGAGGACAGTTCAACTATGGCTACACCTTC.

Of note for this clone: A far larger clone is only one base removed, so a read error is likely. In DNA, the CDR3 is TGTGCCAGCAGCGTAGAACAGAACACTGAAGCTTTCTTT. It specifies CASSVEQNTEAFF. The genes are TRBV9 and TRBJ1-1; D remains ambiguous. V lost 0 bases, J lost 1 base, and 4 bases lay in between. In germline, CDR1 is SGDLS, CDR2 YYNGEE. The CDR3 length is 13 residues.

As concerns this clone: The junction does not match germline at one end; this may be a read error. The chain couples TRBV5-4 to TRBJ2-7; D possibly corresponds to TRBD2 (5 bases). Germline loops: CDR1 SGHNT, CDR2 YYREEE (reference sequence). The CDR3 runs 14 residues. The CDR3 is CASRLDLRSYEQYF. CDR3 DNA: TGTGCCAGCAGGTTGGACTTAAGGTCCTACGAGCAGTACTTC.

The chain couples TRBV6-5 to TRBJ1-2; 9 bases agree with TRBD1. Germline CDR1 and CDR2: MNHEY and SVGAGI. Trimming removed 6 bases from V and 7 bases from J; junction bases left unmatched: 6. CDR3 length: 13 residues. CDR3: CASSRGQGVGYTF. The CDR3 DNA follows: TGTGCCAGCAGCCGGGGACAGGGAGTTGGCTACACCTTC.

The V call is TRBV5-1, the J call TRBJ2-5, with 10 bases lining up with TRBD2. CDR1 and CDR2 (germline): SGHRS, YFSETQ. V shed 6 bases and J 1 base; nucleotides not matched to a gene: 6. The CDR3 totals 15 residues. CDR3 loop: CASTPIAGGQETQYF. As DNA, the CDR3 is TGCGCCAGCACCCCCATAGCGGGAGGCCAAGAGACCCAGTACTTC. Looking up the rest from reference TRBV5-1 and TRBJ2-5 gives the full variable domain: KAGVTQTPRYLIKTRGQQVTLSCSPISGHRSVSWYQQTPGQGLQFLFEYFSETQRNKGNFPGRFSGRQFSNSRSEMNVSTLELGDSALYLCASTPIAGGQETQYFGPGTRLLVL.